A single sample is the source of the 21 T cell receptor beta chains below, sequenced in a study of T cells after yellow fever vaccination. TCRdb ran MiXCR on the 5' RACE reads and lists one entry per CDR3 protein. This table has approximately 300,000 distinct CDR3 sequences, 10% to 15% appearing once. The source material was CD4+ T cells sorted from PBMCs, sampled 45 days after the yellow fever booster vaccination. The receptors originated from a man younger than 45 who received the YFV17D yellow fever vaccine.

The chain is built from TRBV6-2 or TRBV6-3 and TRBJ2-5, with D uncertain. Germline CDR1 is MNHEY and CDR2 is SVGEGT. Trimming removed 4 bases at V and 2 bases at J, with 5 bases between. The CDR3 is 12 amino acids. CDR3 region: CASSFPQETQYF. DNA for the CDR3: TGTGCCAGCAGTTTCCCTCAAGAGACCCAGTACTTC.

This clonotype was seen more than once but under ten times. J is TRBJ2-1 and V is TRBV6-2 or TRBV6-3; TRBD2 agrees at 10 bases. The CDR3 totals 17 residues. Trimming removed 6 bases from V and 4 bases from J; junction bases left unmatched: 12. Per germline, CDR1 MNHEY and CDR2 SVGEGT. DNA of the CDR3: TGTGCCAGCAGCGGACTAGCGGTTAGAAGGGGTTACAATGAGCAGTTCTTC. Translating gives CASSGLAVRRGYNEQFF.

A few counts support this clonotype. The J gene is TRBJ1-4, the V gene TRBV7-6; D is unclear. V lost 0 bases, J lost 5 bases, and 13 bases lay in between. CDR3 size: 16 residues. Germline assignment: CDR1 SGHVS and CDR2 FNYEAQ. The CDR3, as DNA: TGTGCCAGCAGCTTAGCCCCTCGGGAGATCAATGAAAAACTGTTTTTT. It specifies CASSLAPREINEKLFF.

In regard to this clonotype: Relative to the germline gene, one junction end is altered; a read error may explain this. This chain joins TRBV7-8 and TRBJ2-1; 14 nucleotides line up with TRBD2. The germline V gene encodes CDR1 SGHVS and CDR2 FQNEAQ. There are 16 residues in the CDR3. CDR3 in amino acids: CASSSSGTSGRVRKVF. The DNA of the CDR3 is TGTGCCAGCAGCTCCTCCGGGACTAGCGGGAGAGTTAGGAAGGTCTTC.

There are a few counts of this clonotype. V usage is TRBV24-1 and J usage is TRBJ2-3; 8 nucleotides line up with TRBD2. Unmatched junction bases numbered 8, after V lost 3 bases and J lost 4 bases. CDR1 KGHDR and CDR2 SFDVKD come from the germline V gene. The CDR3 consists of 16 residues. The CDR3 region is CATSDPRRGGADTQYF. In DNA form, the CDR3 reads TGTGCCACCAGTGATCCACGACGGGGGGGAGCAGATACGCAGTATTTT.

V is TRBV7-2 and J is TRBJ1-1, with D possibly TRBD1 on 6 matching bases. Trimming took off 5 bases at V and 3 bases at J, with 13 bases between the two ends. Germline V gene data show CDR1 as SGHTA and CDR2 as FQGNSA. This CDR3 spans 14 amino acids. This CDR3 is CASSRSGVYTEAFF. As DNA, the CDR3 is TGTGCCAGCAGCCGTTCAGGGGTGTACACTGAAGCTTTCTTT. Variable domain in full (rest from reference TRBV7-2 and TRBJ1-1): GAGVSQSPSNKVTEKGKDVELRCDPISGHTALYWYRQSLGQGLEFLIYFQGNSAPDKSGLPSDRFSAERTGGSVSTLTIQRTQQEDSAVYLCASSRSGVYTEAFFGQGTRLTVV.

This clonotype has only a few counts. The gene calls are TRBV20-1 and TRBJ2-4; the match to TRBD1 covers 8 bases. The trim removed 5 bases at V and 7 bases at J, leaving 7 bases unmatched. This CDR3 has 13 amino acids. Per the germline V gene, CDR1 is DFQATT and CDR2 is SNEGSKA (reference sequence). CDR3 coding DNA: TGCAGTGCTTTGCAGGGGGCGCGGAACATTCAGTACTTC. It codes for CSALQGARNIQYF.

A few counts support this clonotype. This chain uses TRBV9 with TRBJ2-5, with 7 positions matching TRBD2. The V and J ends lost 4 bases and 1 base, in that order; junction bases with no gene match: 7. This CDR3 region has 15 residues. CDR1 and CDR2 (germline): SGDLS, YYNGEE. The CDR3 protein is CASSTRSGAQETQYF. The CDR3 DNA reads as TGTGCCAGCAGCACCCGAAGCGGGGCCCAAGAGACCCAGTACTTC. The full variable domain, rest sourced from reference TRBV9 and TRBJ2-5, is DSGVTQTPKHLITATGQRVTLRCSPRSGDLSVYWYQQSLDQGLQFLIQYYNGEERAKGNILERFSAQQFPDLHSELNLSSLELGDSALYFCASSTRSGAQETQYFGPGTRLLVL.

The CDR3 loop reads CSAFRGRAGDEQFF. CDR3 coding DNA: TGCAGTGCTTTTCGCGGGAGGGCCGGTGATGAGCAGTTCTTC. The chain uses TRBV20-1 and TRBJ2-1; TRBD2 agrees at 9 bases. Germline V gives CDR1 DFQATT, CDR2 SNEGSKA (reference sequence). Trimming at V came to 5 bases and at J to 8 bases, leaving 10 bases not matched to a gene. The CDR3 sequence is 14 residues long.

This chain connects TRBV12-3 or TRBV12-4 to TRBJ1-5; TRBD1 aligns across 7 bases. The CDR3 runs 15 residues. V gave up 6 bases and J gave up 3 bases; unmatched junction bases: 8. The CDR3 DNA sequence: TGTGCCAGCAGCCCTCGGCAGGGGGTCAATCAGCCCCAGCATTTT. Translation gives CASSPRQGVNQPQHF.

This clonotype was observed a handful of times. The genes are TRBV20-1 and TRBJ1-5; 9 bases fit TRBD1. Losses at the gene ends were 5 bases for V and 6 bases for J; bases not matched to a gene: 11. The CDR3 totals 15 residues. CDR1 and CDR2 from the germline V gene are DFQATT and SNEGSKA (reference sequence). The CDR3 coding sequence is TGCAGTGCTCGCTCCGGGACAGGGAGCCGTCAGCCCCAGCATTTT. It translates to CSARSGTGSRQPQHF.

In its sample, this clonotype was seen a few times. The chain carries TRBV5-1 and TRBJ1-6, with no clear D. V gave up 4 bases and J gave up 5 bases, with 10 bases separating them. Germline V gene lookup returns CDR1 SGHRS and CDR2 YFSETQ. The CDR3 is made up of 14 amino acids. Here the CDR3 reads CASSVLGDNSPLHF. CDR3 bases: TGCGCCAGCAGCGTTTTGGGAGATAATTCACCCCTCCACTTT.

This clonotype has only a few counts. The chain uses TRBV20-1 and TRBJ2-7, with TRBD2 matching 13 bases. This CDR3 is 15 amino acids long. The V segment lost 4 bases and the J segment 7 bases; nucleotides outside the gene matches: 10. Per germline, CDR1 DFQATT and CDR2 SNEGSKA (reference sequence). CDR3 nucleotides: TGCAGTGCTACCGGGACTAGCGGGGCAGGGGTGGAGCAGTACTTC. Residues: CSATGTSGAGVEQYF.

The V call is TRBV7-6, the J call TRBJ1-3; 10 nucleotides align to TRBD1. V was pared by 5 bases and J by 2 bases, with 3 bases of the junction left unmatched. This CDR3 comprises 15 residues. Germline V gives CDR1 SGHVS, CDR2 FNYEAQ. The CDR3 spells CASSPGTGAGNTIYF. The CDR3 coding sequence is TGTGCCAGCAGCCCTGGGACAGGGGCTGGAAACACCATATATTTT.

There are a few counts of this clonotype. The V gene is TRBV20-1, the J gene TRBJ1-4; 9 nucleotides match TRBD1. CDR3 length: 15 residues. The germline CDR1 and CDR2 sequences are DFQATT and SNEGSKA (reference sequence). Losses at the gene ends were 0 bases for V and 7 bases for J; bases not matched to a gene: 6. The CDR3 DNA is TGCAGTGCTAGAGATAGGGGACAGGGAGGTGAAAAACTGTTTTTT. Amino acid sequence: CSARDRGQGGEKLFF.

V gene TRBV7-9 combines with J gene TRBJ2-1, with 8 bases that match TRBD2. The CDR3 consists of 15 residues. The germline V gene encodes CDR1 SEHNR and CDR2 FQNEAQ (reference sequence). The V and J ends lost 5 bases and 6 bases, in that order; junction bases with no gene match: 9. The CDR3 DNA reads as TGTGCCAGCAGCGCAGGGACTAGTGGTCGCAATGAGCAGTTCTTC. It encodes CASSAGTSGRNEQFF.

This rearrangement joins TRBV18 to TRBJ2-7; D unclear. The V gene's germline CDR1 is KGHSH and CDR2 LQKENI. The CDR3 has 13 residues. V shed 0 bases and J shed 5 bases, with 8 bases lying between them. In DNA form, the CDR3 reads TGTGCCAGCTCACCACCGGCAGAACACGAGCAGTACTTC. This encodes CASSPPAEHEQYF.

The sample holds a few counts of this clonotype. This chain's CDR3 is CASSLATAFHYEQYF. CDR3 DNA sequence: TGTGCCAGCAGCTTAGCGACTGCGTTTCACTACGAGCAGTACTTC. The chain is built from TRBV7-2 and TRBJ2-7; no firm D call. Trimming took 0 bases from V and 3 from J, leaving 12 bases between them. The length of the CDR3 is 15 residues. The germline V gene encodes CDR1 SGHTA and CDR2 FQGNSA.

This clonotype was counted at least ten times. The chain has TRBV28 and TRBJ2-5; maybe TRBD2 (6 bases). The CDR3 spans 15 residues. Trimming removed 7 bases from V and 2 bases from J, with 17 bases in between. Germline lookup yields CDR1 MDHEN and CDR2 SYDVKM. The CDR3 loop is CASIRRGGGQETQYF. DNA for the CDR3: TGTGCCAGCATAAGGCGGGGAGGAGGGCAAGAGACCCAGTACTTC.

This chain joins TRBV20-1 and TRBJ2-7; unclear D gene. The V end lost 3 bases, the J end lost 3 bases, and 15 bases lay between the germline ends. The CDR3 covers 14 residues. CDR1 DFQATT and CDR2 SNEGSKA come from the germline V gene (reference sequence). This CDR3 is CSARAGGSHYEQYF. In nucleotides, the CDR3 is TGCAGTGCTAGGGCAGGTGGCTCCCACTACGAGCAGTACTTC.

This clonotype was seen a handful of times. This rearrangement joins TRBV5-5 to TRBJ2-3; 9 nucleotides match TRBD1. Germline V gene sequence: CDR1 SGHKS, CDR2 YYEKEE (reference sequence). J gave up 4 bases and V 2 bases, and 5 bases lay outside the gene matches. The CDR3 totals 15 residues. For the CDR3, the DNA is TGTGCCAGCAGCTTTAACAGGGGGCAGTCAGATACGCAGTATTTT. Translated: CASSFNRGQSDTQYF.